This TCR beta chain appears in the sequencing data of a study of T cells in Graves' hyperthyroidism and ophthalmopathy. Overall study results and limits: Blood also showed most of the thyroid clonotypes that were expanded above 0.001.

Germline V lookup: CDR1 SQVTM, CDR2 ANQGSEA. This CDR3 has 11 residues. Patients showing uncontrolled infection, other autoimmune disease, pregnancy or lactation were ineligible. It was approximately 9.7 ml of fresh peripheral blood that supplied the PBMCs. TCR beta CDR3 regions were amplified from RNA. TCR CDR3 underwent first-round RT-PCR with the HTBI primer set. One entry per CDR3 protein, called by TCRdb with MiXCR from the multiplex PCR reads. The table has hundreds of thousands of distinct CDR3 sequences, around 39% seen once. Points on this clonotype: Its antigen is still unknown. Germline is not matched at one junction end, which may reflect a read error.

The V and J genes are TRBV29-1 and TRBJ1-2; D is ambiguous. The source is a man younger than 35 with Graves' hyperthyroidism. Specimen: blood. The CDR3 DNA reads as TGCAGCGTTGGCCTTCTGGCGGGCTACGCCTTC. Its protein product is CSVGLLAGYAF.